These 14 T cell receptor beta chains originate from one sample sequenced in a study of cytomegalovirus exposure and HLA in healthy donors. Both 60 Vbeta primers and 13 Jbeta primers went into the PCR. The assay was immunoSEQ multiplex PCR, and TCRdb's table has in-frame clones only and misses some. Altogether 150,000 to 200,000 clones are present, under 90% being singletons, with the ten largest covering 4.8%. Specimen: PBMCs. These TCRs come from a man aged 18 to 29 in good health and CMV-seronegative.

The sample holds a few counts of this clone. CDR3 sequence (DNA): TGTGCCAGCAGGACTCATCAGGGAATCTACGAGCAGTACTTC. This encodes CASRTHQGIYEQYF. The chain joins TRBV6-1 to TRBJ2-7; D is perhaps TRBD1 (5 bases). V lost 6 bases, J lost 3 bases, and 15 bases lay in between. This CDR3 has 14 residues. Germline-derived CDR1 and CDR2 are MNHNS and SASEGT.

This chain joins TRBV4-2 and TRBJ2-3, with D maybe TRBD2 (5 bases). The CDR3 sequence is 15 residues long. Per the germline V gene, CDR1 is LGHNA and CDR2 is YNFKEQ. Trimming cost V 0 bases and J 8 bases, with 15 bases left between them. The CDR3 protein is CASSQEPRTHPTQYF. As DNA, the CDR3 is TGTGCCAGCAGCCAAGAGCCAAGGACTCATCCTACGCAGTATTTT.

V and J are TRBV29-1 and TRBJ1-3; 7 bases agree with TRBD1. Trimming took 6 bases from V and 2 from J; bases not matched to a gene: 7. CDR1 and CDR2 (germline): SQVTM, ANQGSEA. CDR3 size: 14 residues. The CDR3 coding sequence is TGCAGCGTCGTGAAACAGGGGACTGGAAACACCATATATTTT. This sequence encodes CSVVKQGTGNTIYF.

This clone was seen just once. This chain links TRBV27 with TRBJ1-2; 8 positions match TRBD1. Trimming removed 5 bases from V and 6 bases from J; junction bases left unmatched: 5. The CDR3 is made up of 13 amino acids. Germline loops: CDR1 MNHEY, CDR2 SMNVEV (reference sequence). In DNA form, the CDR3 reads TGTGCCAGCAGTCCACTGACAGGGGATGGCTACACCTTC. Its protein is CASSPLTGDGYTF.

This clone was observed a handful of times. This chain uses TRBV7-9 with TRBJ1-2; TRBD1 agrees at 9 bases. In germline, CDR1 is SEHNR, CDR2 FQNEAQ (reference sequence). V shed 5 bases, J shed 6 bases, and the junction held 4 bases outside the gene matches. The CDR3 loop spans 13 amino acids. In DNA, the CDR3 is TGTGCCAGCAGCCCAGGGACAGGGAATGGCTACACCTTC. Protein product: CASSPGTGNGYTF.

This chain uses TRBV5-6 with TRBJ2-1; 12 positions match TRBD2. Germline CDR1 and CDR2: SGHDT and YYEEEE. V gave up 4 bases and J gave up 3 bases; unmatched junction bases: 5. CDR3 length equals 16 residues. The chain's CDR3 is CASSLGLAGFYNEQFF. Here the CDR3 DNA reads TGTGCCAGCAGCCTAGGACTAGCGGGGTTCTACAATGAGCAGTTCTTC.

This clone was recorded once. The chain couples TRBV29-1 to TRBJ2-3; unclear D gene. CDR3 length: 10 amino acids. CDR1 and CDR2 from the germline V gene are SQVTM and ANQGSEA. V lost 6 bases, J lost 5 bases, and 6 bases lay in between. This CDR3 reads CSVYGDTQYF. The CDR3 DNA reads TGCAGCGTGTACGGAGATACGCAGTATTTT.

The rearrangement uses TRBV2 and TRBJ1-1; 8 bases are shared with TRBD1. Germline CDR1 SNHLY, CDR2 FYNNEI. The CDR3 spans 15 residues. V trimming: 2 bases; J trimming: 3 bases; junction bases outside the gene matches: 5. The CDR3 protein is CASSEPRGPDTEAFF. Written as DNA, the CDR3 is TGTGCCAGCAGTGAACCCAGGGGGCCAGACACTGAAGCTTTCTTT.

The CDR3 spells CASSSSTGWGQETQYF. The CDR3 DNA is TGTGCCAGCAGTAGCTCGACAGGTTGGGGCCAAGAGACCCAGTACTTC. This chain connects TRBV9 to TRBJ2-5, with a possible D match to TRBD1 (6 bases). The V and J ends lost 5 bases and 1 base respectively, with 18 bases between them. CDR1 and CDR2 (germline): SGDLS, YYNGEE. The CDR3 totals 16 residues.

V is TRBV11-1 and J is TRBJ2-7; D ambiguous. CDR3 length equals 12 residues. Germline loops: CDR1 SGHAT, CDR2 FQDESV (reference sequence). The V end was cut by 2 bases, the J end by 5 bases, with 7 bases between. As DNA, the CDR3 is TGTGCCAGCAGCTTATACTTAGACGAGCAGTACTTC. This sequence encodes CASSLYLDEQYF.

This clone was seen a handful of times. This chain uses TRBV28 with TRBJ2-3; a weak D match, TRBD1 (5 bases). V lost 6 bases, J lost 4 bases, and 23 bases lay in between. The CDR3 contains 17 residues. Germline-derived CDR1 and CDR2 are MDHEN and SYDVKM. The CDR3 DNA reads as TGTGCCAGCAGATTCTACAACCTGGGGCAGGATTCAGATACGCAGTATTTT. Translation: CASRFYNLGQDSDTQYF.

This sequence joins TRBV27 and TRBJ2-7; TRBD1 is a possible D gene (5 bases). Trimming pared 6 bases from V and 0 bases from J, leaving 9 bases between. The CDR3 extends over 13 amino acids. Germline V gene sequence: CDR1 MNHEY, CDR2 SMNVEV (reference sequence). CDR3 coding DNA: TGTGCCAGCAGGGACACAGGCTCCTACGAGCAGTACTTC. Translating gives CASRDTGSYEQYF.

This CDR3 reads CASTWTSGDYEQYF. Here the CDR3 DNA reads TGTGCCAGCACGTGGACTAGCGGAGACTACGAGCAGTACTTC. The chain carries TRBV27 and TRBJ2-7, with 10 nucleotides matching TRBD2. Germline lookup yields CDR1 MNHEY and CDR2 SMNVEV (reference sequence). With 7 bases clipped from V and 3 bases from J, the junction kept 6 bases outside the gene matches. The CDR3 consists of 14 residues.

V is TRBV7-9 and J is TRBJ1-5; D gene unclear. The CDR3 runs to 13 residues. Germline V gene data show CDR1 as SEHNR and CDR2 as FQNEAQ (reference sequence). Trimming removed 5 bases at V and 1 base at J, with 6 bases between. The CDR3: CASSGESNQPQHF. The CDR3, as DNA: TGTGCCAGCAGCGGGGAGAGCAATCAGCCCCAGCATTTT.